This record covers a single TCR beta chain. This sample is part of a study of blood T cell repertoires in COVID-19. Seattle patients were enrolled during active infection and followed longitudinally. The CDR3 has 12 residues. The germline gives CDR1 SEHNR, CDR2 FQNEAQ (reference sequence). Losses at the gene ends were 5 bases for V and 9 bases for J; bases not matched to a gene: 3. Authors' data handling: Nucleated cell number was recorded as an estimate derived from reference gene primer amplification. The assay was immunoSEQ multiplex PCR, and TCRdb's table has in-frame clones only and misses some. V and J calls and clone size are as listed in that table; D and trimming were resolved from the DNA. The table records about 62,000 clones, around 89% of them present only once.

The clonotype was recovered from a woman aged 60-70 years with COVID-19, enrolled during active disease. J is TRBJ2-1 and V is TRBV7-9; 8 bases fit TRBD2. Sequenced material: peripheral blood. The CDR3 DNA is TGTGCCAGCAGCCCAGCGGGAGTTGAGCAGTTCTTC. Protein product: CASSPAGVEQFF.